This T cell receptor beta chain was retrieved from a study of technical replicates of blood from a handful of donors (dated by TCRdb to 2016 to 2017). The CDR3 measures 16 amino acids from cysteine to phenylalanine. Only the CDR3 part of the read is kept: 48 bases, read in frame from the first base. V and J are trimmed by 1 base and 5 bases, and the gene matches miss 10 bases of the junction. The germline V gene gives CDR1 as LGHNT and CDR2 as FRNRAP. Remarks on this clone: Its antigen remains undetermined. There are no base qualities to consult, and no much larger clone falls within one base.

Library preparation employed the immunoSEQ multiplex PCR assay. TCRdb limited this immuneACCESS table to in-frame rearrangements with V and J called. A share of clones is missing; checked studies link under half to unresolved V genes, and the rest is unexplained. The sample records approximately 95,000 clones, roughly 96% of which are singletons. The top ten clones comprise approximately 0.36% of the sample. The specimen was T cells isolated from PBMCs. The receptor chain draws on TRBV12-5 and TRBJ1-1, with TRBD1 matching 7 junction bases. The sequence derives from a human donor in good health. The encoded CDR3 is CASGLGLQGRKTEAFF. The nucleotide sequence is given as TGTGCTAGTGGTTTGGGCCTACAGGGGCGGAAAACTGAAGCTTTCTTT.